This T cell receptor beta chain originates from a study of T cell responses to AZD1222 COVID-19 vaccine. Overall study: Pooled together were second doses at about 4 or about 12 weeks.

Notes on the study in general: Females outnumbered males among donors, who were mostly white British; clonal diversity was possibly underestimated.

Sequenced by immunoSEQ multiplex PCR; TCRdb stores in-frame clones only, minus some. Here the sample spans fewer than 150,000 clones, over 90% being singletons. Turning to this clone: Its target is unknown.

V dropped 11 bases and J dropped 7 bases, with 18 bases sitting between them. The CDR3 is made up of 13 amino acids. The genes are TRBV12-3 or TRBV12-4 and TRBJ1-3; D not resolved. This receptor was obtained from an adult in good health. This specimen consisted of peripheral blood, obtained on day 0 of AZD1222 vaccination. The DNA for the CDR3 is TGTGCCTCATGGCTCCTTCTCTGGAACACCATATATTTT. As protein: CASWLLLWNTIYF.